These 21 T cell receptor beta chains were sequenced from one sample in a study of T cells in Graves' hyperthyroidism and ophthalmopathy. The CDR3 regions of TCR beta were amplified from RNA transcripts. HTBI primers drove first-round RT-PCR of the TCR CDR3. In TCRdb, the multiplex PCR reads were re-called with MiXCR into one record per CDR3 protein. This table has about 600,000 distinct CDR3 sequences, about 16% appearing once. The sequenced sample was blood. Source of these receptors: a woman aged 40 to 55 with Graves' ophthalmopathy.

This clonotype has only a few counts. The chain is built from TRBV4-1 and TRBJ2-1; D possibly uses TRBD1 or TRBD2 (5 bases each). CDR3 length: 14 residues. Trimming removed 5 bases from V and 8 bases from J, with 16 bases in between. CDR1 is MGHRA, CDR2 YSYEKL, per germline. The CDR3, as DNA: TGCGCCAGCAGCTTCGGGACCCCGGTCCATGAGCAGTTCTTC. This gives the protein CASSFGTPVHEQFF.

The table lists this clonotype with many counts. CDR3 in DNA: TGTGCCAGCACCCTGGGGTCCAGCGGGGCTGCCACAGATACGCAGTATTTT. This gives the protein CASTLGSSGAATDTQYF. V is TRBV7-9 and J is TRBJ2-3, with 7 nucleotides matching TRBD2. Germline trimming cut 7 bases from V and 2 bases from J; bases unmatched to any gene: 15. The CDR3 runs to 17 residues. Looked up from germline, CDR1 is SEHNR and CDR2 is FQNEAQ (reference sequence).

The chain couples TRBV6-1 to TRBJ1-2; perhaps TRBD1 as D (5 bases). Germline V gene lookup returns CDR1 MNHNS and CDR2 SASEGT. The V end was cut by 6 bases, the J end by 8 bases, with 16 bases between. The CDR3 length is 13 residues. CDR3 amino acids: CASRERGVWGYTF. In DNA, the CDR3 is TGTGCCAGCAGAGAGAGAGGGGTGTGGGGCTACACCTTC.

The chain carries TRBV4-1 and TRBJ1-2; D is uncertain. CDR1 MGHRA and CDR2 YSYEKL come from the germline V gene. The CDR3 extends over 14 amino acids. V lost 0 bases to trimming and J lost 4 bases, with 9 bases between them. The CDR3 DNA is TGCGCCAGCAGCCAAGAGTCTACGGCCTATGGCTACACCTTC. Translated: CASSQESTAYGYTF.

Notes on this clonotype: This may arise from a read error, as a much more abundant clone is one base away. The genes are TRBV27 and TRBJ2-1, with 11 bases matching TRBD2. V dropped 5 bases and J dropped 4; count of bases not matched to a gene: 10. The CDR3 is 17 amino acids. From germline, CDR1 is MNHEY and CDR2 SMNVEV (reference sequence). The chain's CDR3 is CASSEPRTSGLYNEQFF. The CDR3 bases are TGTGCCAGCAGTGAGCCCCGGACTAGCGGGCTTTACAATGAGCAGTTCTTC.

This clonotype was counted only a few times. The chain is built from TRBV25-1 and TRBJ2-5; D not certain. Germline V gene lookup returns CDR1 MGHDK and CDR2 SYGVNS. V dropped 0 bases and J dropped 2 bases, with 10 bases sitting between them. The CDR3 covers 15 residues. The CDR3 region is CASSEYAQVQETQYF. CDR3 DNA sequence: TGTGCCAGCAGTGAATATGCGCAGGTTCAAGAGACCCAGTACTTC.

This clonotype turned up a few times. V gene TRBV12-3 or TRBV12-4 combines with J gene TRBJ1-5; D not resolved. Trimming stripped 3 bases from V and 2 bases from J, with 11 bases between. The CDR3 runs 15 residues. The CDR3 spells CASSFSGSGNQPQHF. CDR3 nucleotides: TGTGCCAGCAGTTTTTCCGGGTCTGGCAATCAGCCCCAGCATTTT.

At least ten counts were recorded for this clonotype. The CDR3 region has the DNA TGTGCCAGCAGCAGGGACATCTACACCTTC. Translation gives CASSRDIYTF. J is TRBJ1-2 and V is TRBV28; possible D gene TRBD1, 6 bases. Germline V gene data show CDR1 as MDHEN and CDR2 as SYDVKM. Trimming cost V 6 bases and J 10 bases, with 9 bases left between them. The CDR3 consists of 10 residues.

V and J are TRBV4-1 and TRBJ2-7; 8 bases match TRBD2. V lost 0 bases to trimming and J lost 0 bases; unmatched junction nucleotides: 10. This CDR3 has 18 residues. Looked up from germline, CDR1 is MGHRA and CDR2 is YSYEKL. The CDR3 sequence: CASSQDGSSGESSYEQYF. The CDR3, as DNA: TGCGCCAGCAGCCAAGACGGTAGTAGCGGGGAGAGCTCCTACGAGCAGTACTTC.

The sample holds many counts of this clonotype. The chain combines TRBV27 with TRBJ1-1; TRBD1 might be the D (6 bases). This CDR3 has 15 amino acids. V lost 4 bases to trimming and J lost 1 base, with 13 bases between them. The germline V gene has CDR1 MNHEY and CDR2 SMNVEV (reference sequence). The CDR3 loop reads CASSSQTGPNTEAFF. Written as DNA, the CDR3 is TGTGCCAGCAGTTCCCAGACAGGCCCGAACACTGAAGCTTTCTTT.

In its sample, this clonotype was seen many times. The chain has TRBV11-2 and TRBJ2-7, with 9 positions matching TRBD1. The CDR3 extends over 16 amino acids. V lost 5 bases, J lost 0 bases, and 8 bases stayed unmatched. Germline CDR1 reads SGHAT; CDR2 reads FQNNGV. CDR3 residues: CASSHGTGLGSYEQYF. The CDR3 region has the DNA TGTGCCAGCAGCCACGGGACAGGGTTGGGCTCCTACGAGCAGTACTTC. The whole variable domain, remainder taken from reference TRBV11-2 and TRBJ2-7, is EAGVAQSPRYKIIEKRQSVAFWCNPISGHATLYWYQQILGQGPKLLIQFQNNGVVDDSQLPKDRFSAERLKGVDSTLKIQPAKLEDSAVYLCASSHGTGLGSYEQYFGPGTRLTVT.

This clonotype was seen a handful of times. V gene TRBV20-1 combines with J gene TRBJ2-5; 7 bases are a match to TRBD2. This CDR3 contains 15 residues. V lost 0 bases, J lost 6 bases, and 10 bases stayed unmatched. Germline V gene sequence: CDR1 DFQATT, CDR2 SNEGSKA (reference sequence). The chain's CDR3 is CSARDWEGPKKTQYF. The CDR3 DNA reads TGCAGTGCTAGAGATTGGGAGGGCCCAAAGAAGACCCAGTACTTC.

The chain has TRBV12-3 or TRBV12-4 and TRBJ2-4, with D unresolved. CDR3 length: 14 amino acids. V was clipped by 2 bases and J by 3 bases, with 8 bases between them. The CDR3 spells CASSLLKNKNIQYF. As DNA, the CDR3 is TGTGCCAGCAGTTTATTAAAGAACAAAAACATTCAGTACTTC.

Points on this clonotype: A much larger clone lies a single base off, so this may be a read error. The chain couples TRBV11-2 to TRBJ2-7, with 9 nucleotides matching TRBD1. The CDR3 is made up of 14 amino acids. V shed 5 bases and J 6 bases; nucleotides not matched to a gene: 8. CDR1 is SGHAT and CDR2 is FQNNGV in the germline V gene. Here the CDR3 reads CASSQRTGDSEQYF. As DNA, the CDR3 is TGTGCCAGCAGCCAGAGGACAGGGGACAGCGAGCAGTACTTC.

Many counts were recorded for this clonotype. This CDR3 reads CSASSASGSSQNIQYF. CDR3 nucleotides: TGCAGTGCTAGTTCCGCTAGCGGGAGCTCTCAAAACATTCAGTACTTC. This rearrangement joins TRBV20-1 to TRBJ2-4; 10 bases match TRBD2. Unmatched junction bases numbered 10, after V lost 3 bases and J lost 5 bases. Per the germline V gene, CDR1 is DFQATT and CDR2 is SNEGSKA (reference sequence). The CDR3 covers 16 residues.

This clonotype was seen many times. This chain joins TRBV11-2 and TRBJ2-7; the D is unclear. V dropped 5 bases and J dropped 4 bases, with 12 bases sitting between them. CDR1 is SGHAT and CDR2 is FQNNGV in the germline V gene. The CDR3 loop spans 13 amino acids. CDR3 protein: CASSPGTRYEQYF. DNA of the CDR3: TGTGCCAGCAGCCCTGGCACCAGATACGAGCAGTACTTC.

This clonotype was seen at least ten times. The V and J genes are TRBV30 and TRBJ2-1, with D perhaps TRBD2 (6 bases). This CDR3 has 13 residues. V was shortened by 4 bases and J by 4 bases, with 11 bases between the two germline ends. Germline assignment: CDR1 GTSNPN and CDR2 SVGIG (reference sequence). The CDR3 sequence is CAWITGGYNEQFF. CDR3 DNA sequence: TGTGCCTGGATCACAGGAGGGTACAATGAGCAGTTCTTC.

The chain links TRBV12-3 or TRBV12-4 to TRBJ1-4; D remains unclear. With 6 bases removed from V and 0 bases from J, the gap between germline ends came to 8 bases. The CDR3 length is 14 residues. CDR3 protein: CASSQVATNEKLFF. The CDR3 DNA reads TGTGCCAGCAGCCAAGTCGCAACTAATGAAAAACTGTTTTTT.

This clonotype appeared many times. This chain connects TRBV7-8 to TRBJ1-3; TRBD1 might be the D (5 bases). The V and J ends lost 5 bases and 2 bases respectively, with 16 bases between them. Germline V gene lookup returns CDR1 SGHVS and CDR2 FQNEAQ. The CDR3 length is 16 residues. This chain's CDR3 is CASSPRGGRAGNTIYF. CDR3 DNA: TGTGCCAGCAGCCCAAGGGGAGGCAGAGCTGGAAACACCATATATTTT. Using reference TRBV7-8 and TRBJ1-3 for the parts outside the CDR3, the full variable domain is GAGVSQSPRYKVAKRGQDVALRCDPISGHVSLFWYQQALGQGPEFLTYFQNEAQLDKSGLPSDRFFAERPEGSVSTLKIQRTQQEDSAVYLCASSPRGGRAGNTIYFGEGSWLTVV.

V gene TRBV12-3 or TRBV12-4 combines with J gene TRBJ2-1, with 7 bases matching TRBD2. This CDR3 contains 13 residues. V shed 8 bases, J shed 1 base, and the junction held 2 bases outside the gene matches. The chain's CDR3 is CASWGGSYNEQFF. In DNA form, the CDR3 reads TGTGCCAGCTGGGGGGGTTCCTACAATGAGCAGTTCTTC.

Points on this clonotype: One end of the junction varies from germline; a read error may be responsible. The chain is built from TRBV6-2 or TRBV6-3 and TRBJ2-6, with TRBD1 identical over 9 bases. The V gene's germline CDR1 is MNHEY and CDR2 SVGEGT. CDR3 size: 17 residues. The CDR3 DNA reads TGTGCCAGCAGAGCGGGACAGGGTATTACTGGGGCCAGCGTCCTGACTTTC. This gives the protein CASRAGQGITGASVLTF.